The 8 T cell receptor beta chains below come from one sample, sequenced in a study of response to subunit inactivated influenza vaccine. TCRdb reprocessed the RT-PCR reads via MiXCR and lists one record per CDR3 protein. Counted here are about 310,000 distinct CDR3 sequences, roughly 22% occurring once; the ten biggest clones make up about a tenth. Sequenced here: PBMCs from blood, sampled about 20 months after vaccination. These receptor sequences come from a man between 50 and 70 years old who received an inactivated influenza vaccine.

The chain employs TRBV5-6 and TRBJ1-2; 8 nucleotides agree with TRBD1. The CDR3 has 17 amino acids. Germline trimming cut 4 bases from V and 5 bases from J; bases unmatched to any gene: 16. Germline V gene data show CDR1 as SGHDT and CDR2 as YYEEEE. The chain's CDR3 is CASSPQLGTGKIYGYTF. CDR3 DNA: TGTGCCAGCAGCCCACAGTTGGGGACAGGAAAGATTTATGGCTACACCTTC.

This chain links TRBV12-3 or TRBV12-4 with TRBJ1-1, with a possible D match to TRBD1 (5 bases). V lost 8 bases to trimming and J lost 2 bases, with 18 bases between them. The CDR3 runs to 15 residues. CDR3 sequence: CASSPLGRTNTEAFF. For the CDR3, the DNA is TGTGCCAGCTCCCCGCTGGGACGGACTAACACTGAAGCTTTCTTT.

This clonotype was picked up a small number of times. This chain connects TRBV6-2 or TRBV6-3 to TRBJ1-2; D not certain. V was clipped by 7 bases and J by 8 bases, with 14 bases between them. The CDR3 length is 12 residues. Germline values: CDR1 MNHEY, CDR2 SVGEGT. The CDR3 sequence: CASMVGGWGYTF. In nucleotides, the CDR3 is TGTGCCAGCATGGTCGGAGGCTGGGGCTACACCTTC.

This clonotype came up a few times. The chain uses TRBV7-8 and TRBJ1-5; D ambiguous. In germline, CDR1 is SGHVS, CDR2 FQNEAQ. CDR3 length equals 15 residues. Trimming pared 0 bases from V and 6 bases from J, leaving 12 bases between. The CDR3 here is CASSLARQAGQPQHF. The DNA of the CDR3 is TGTGCCAGCAGCTTAGCCCGCCAGGCGGGTCAGCCCCAGCATTTT.

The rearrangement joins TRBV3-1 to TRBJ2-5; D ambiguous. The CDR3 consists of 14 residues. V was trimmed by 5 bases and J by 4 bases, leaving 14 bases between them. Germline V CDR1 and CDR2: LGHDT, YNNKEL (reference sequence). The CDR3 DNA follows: TGTGCCAGCAGCTCTCGGCGGAGCTCAGAGACCCAGTACTTC. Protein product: CASSSRRSSETQYF.

The CDR3 loop is CASSLGGGRNYGYTF. The DNA of the CDR3 is TGTGCCAGCAGCTTGGGAGGCGGAAGAAACTATGGCTACACCTTC. The chain has TRBV5-8 and TRBJ1-2, with D hard to call. Germline values: CDR1 SGHTS, CDR2 YDEGEE. Trimming took 0 bases from V and 2 from J, leaving 11 bases between them. CDR3 length: 15 amino acids. The whole variable domain, remainder taken from reference TRBV5-8 and TRBJ1-2, is EAGVTQSPTHLIKTRGQQATLRCSPISGHTSVYWYQQALGLGLQFLLWYDEGEERNRGNFPPRFSGRQFPNYSSELNVNALELEDSALYLCASSLGGGRNYGYTFGSGTRLTVV.

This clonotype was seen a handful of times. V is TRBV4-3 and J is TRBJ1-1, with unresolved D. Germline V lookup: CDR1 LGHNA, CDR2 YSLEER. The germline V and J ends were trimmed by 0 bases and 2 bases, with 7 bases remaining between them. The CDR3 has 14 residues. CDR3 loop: CASSQDESNTEAFF. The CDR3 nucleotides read TGCGCCAGCAGCCAAGATGAATCAAACACTGAAGCTTTCTTT.

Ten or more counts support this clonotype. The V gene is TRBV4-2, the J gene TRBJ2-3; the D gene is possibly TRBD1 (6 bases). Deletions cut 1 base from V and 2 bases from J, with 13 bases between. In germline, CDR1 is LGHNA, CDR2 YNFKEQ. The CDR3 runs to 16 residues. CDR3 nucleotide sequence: TGTGCCAGCAGCCAAGTCGTCGGGACAAACACAGATACGCAGTATTTT. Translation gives CASSQVVGTNTDTQYF.